The sample holds a few counts of the clone carrying this TCR beta chain. From the PCR reads, TCRdb re-called clones with MiXCR. The table records about 33,000 clones, over 15% of them present only once. V dropped 6 bases and J dropped 7; count of bases not matched to a gene: 11. This CDR3 comprises 15 residues. Germline CDR1 reads MNHNS; CDR2 reads SASEGT. This sample was included in a study of metastatic and nonmetastatic thyroid tumors. Study as a whole: Repertoires were compared across blood and tumor or nodule tissue from malignant and benign thyroid patients.

There were no patients who had received any treatment before thyroid surgery. The chain is built from TRBV6-1 and TRBJ2-1; TRBD1 matches at 8 bases. Sequenced sample: blood. This receptor was obtained from a female donor with papillary thyroid cancer or a benign thyroid nodule (not recorded which). Some clones in this sample may be carry-over from other donors' samples. The chain's CDR3 is CASSKWWTGNNEQFF. The DNA for the CDR3 is TGTGCCAGCAGCAAATGGTGGACAGGGAATAATGAGCAGTTCTTC.